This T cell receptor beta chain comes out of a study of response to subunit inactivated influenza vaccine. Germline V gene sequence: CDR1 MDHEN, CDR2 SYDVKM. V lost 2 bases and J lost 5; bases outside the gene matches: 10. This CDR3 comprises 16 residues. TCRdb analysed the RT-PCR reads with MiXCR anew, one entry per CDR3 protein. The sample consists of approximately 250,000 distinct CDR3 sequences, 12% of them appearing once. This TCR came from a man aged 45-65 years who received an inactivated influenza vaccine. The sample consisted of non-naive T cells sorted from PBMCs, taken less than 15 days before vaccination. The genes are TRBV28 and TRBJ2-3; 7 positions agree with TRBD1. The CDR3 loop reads CASSLTGVGREDTQYF. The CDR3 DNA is TGTGCCAGCAGTTTAACAGGGGTGGGTCGTGAAGATACGCAGTATTTT.